One sample yielded the 14 T cell receptor beta chains listed below, sequenced in a study of blood T cell repertoires in COVID-19. Generated by immunoSEQ multiplex PCR, the TCRdb table keeps only in-frame clones and is missing some. This table has some 370,000 clones, roughly 90% appearing once. Sequences were obtained from peripheral blood. These receptors all come from a middle-aged man with acute or convalescent COVID-19.

This clone appeared once. The genes are TRBV12-3 or TRBV12-4 and TRBJ2-1; D is unclear. CDR3 size: 13 residues. Trimming took 10 bases from V and 3 from J, leaving 13 bases between them. DNA for the CDR3: TGTGCCATCGCTTGGGCAAACTACAATGAGCAGTTCTTC. Translating gives CAIAWANYNEQFF.

V and J are TRBV28 and TRBJ1-4; D is perhaps TRBD1 (5 bases). The CDR3 runs 14 residues. Per germline, CDR1 MDHEN and CDR2 SYDVKM. With 6 bases removed from V and 7 bases from J, the gap between germline ends came to 15 bases. For the CDR3, the DNA is TGTGCCAGCAGGGACTACGATCAGGGTGAAAAACTGTTTTTT. This gives the protein CASRDYDQGEKLFF.

V gene TRBV28 combines with J gene TRBJ1-1, with a possible D match to TRBD1 (5 bases). CDR3 length equals 14 residues. The V end was cut by 4 bases, the J end by 4 bases, with 13 bases between. In germline, CDR1 is MDHEN, CDR2 SYDVKM. The CDR3: CASSSAGPVTEAFF. The DNA for the CDR3 is TGTGCCAGCAGTTCCGCAGGGCCGGTCACTGAAGCTTTCTTT.

V gene TRBV7-2 combines with J gene TRBJ1-6, with TRBD1 matching 10 bases. This CDR3 comprises 16 residues. The J segment lost 7 bases and the V segment lost 0 bases, leaving 3 bases of the junction unmatched. CDR1 SGHTA and CDR2 FQGNSA come from the germline V gene. CDR3 region: CASSLAMGQGNSPLHF. In DNA, the CDR3 is TGTGCCAGCAGCTTAGCCATGGGACAGGGGAATTCACCCCTCCACTTT.

The V and J genes are TRBV10-3 and TRBJ1-3, with D unresolved. The CDR3 spans 14 residues. V was trimmed by 10 bases and J by 4 bases, leaving 17 bases between them. CDR1 and CDR2 (germline): ENHRY, SYGVKD. CDR3 in amino acids: CATDPLGRGNTIYF. The CDR3 DNA reads TGTGCCACTGACCCGCTTGGGAGGGGAAACACCATATATTTT.

The chain is built from TRBV7-9 and TRBJ2-3, with 8 nucleotides matching TRBD1. Germline CDR1 and CDR2: SEHNR and FQNEAQ (reference sequence). CDR3 length equals 18 residues. V trimming: 2 bases; J trimming: 0 bases; junction bases outside the gene matches: 10. Here the CDR3 DNA reads TGTGCCAGCAGCTTACCTCCCCGGGACAGGACCAGCACAGATACGCAGTATTTT. This codes for CASSLPPRDRTSTDTQYF.

The chain employs TRBV7-3 and TRBJ2-1; a weak D match, TRBD2 (5 bases). CDR3 length: 13 residues. Between the trimmed V and J ends, which lost 2 bases and 10 bases, there was a span of 12 bases. Germline CDR1 SGHTA, CDR2 FQGTGA. CDR3 sequence: CASSLSRAGEQFF. In DNA form, the CDR3 reads TGTGCCAGCAGCTTATCGAGGGCTGGGGAGCAGTTCTTC.

This sequence joins TRBV25-1 and TRBJ2-6; maybe TRBD2 (5 bases). V was shortened by 3 bases and J by 4 bases, with 13 bases between the two germline ends. This CDR3 comprises 16 residues. The germline gives CDR1 MGHDK, CDR2 SYGVNS. Here the CDR3 reads CASSDSSGSGANVLTF. The CDR3 nucleotides read TGTGCCAGCAGTGACTCTTCGGGGTCCGGGGCCAACGTCCTGACTTTC.

This chain uses TRBV9 with TRBJ1-2, with TRBD1 as a possible D gene (6 bases). The CDR3 length is 14 residues. The germline gives CDR1 SGDLS, CDR2 YYNGEE. V shed 2 bases and J shed 3 bases, with 11 bases lying between them. CDR3 sequence reads: CASSVGHSDYGYTF. Here the CDR3 DNA reads TGTGCCAGCAGCGTGGGACATTCGGACTATGGCTACACCTTC.

This clone was recorded a few times. The CDR3 loop reads CASSLDRVGGELFF. In DNA, the CDR3 is TGCGCCAGCAGCTTGGACAGGGTTGGCGGGGAGCTGTTTTTT. The V call is TRBV5-1, the J call TRBJ2-2, with D possibly TRBD1 on 6 matching bases. Trimming removed 0 bases at V and 7 bases at J, with 10 bases between. The CDR3 covers 14 residues. Germline assignment: CDR1 SGHRS and CDR2 YFSETQ.

This clone has only one observation. V gene TRBV24-1 combines with J gene TRBJ2-1, with D possibly being TRBD2 (6 bases). V lost 4 bases and J lost 5, with 23 bases in between. This CDR3 is 18 amino acids long. Germline values: CDR1 KGHDR, CDR2 SFDVKD. The CDR3 loop reads CATSDVKEGRWGDNEQFF. DNA of the CDR3: TGTGCCACCAGTGACGTAAAGGAGGGACGGTGGGGCGACAATGAGCAGTTCTTC.

The chain links TRBV2 to TRBJ1-1; 8 bases are shared with TRBD1. The V gene's germline CDR1 is SNHLY and CDR2 FYNNEI. V gave up 6 bases and J gave up 0 bases; unmatched junction bases: 12. CDR3 size: 17 residues. The CDR3 DNA is TGTGCCAGCAGCGAGAGACAGGGGAGACGGCTGAACACTGAAGCTTTCTTT. This sequence encodes CASSERQGRRLNTEAFF.

The chain couples TRBV3-1 (or the pseudogene TRBV3-2) to TRBJ2-7, with TRBD2 matching 12 bases. With V trimmed by 0 bases and J by 4 bases, 7 bases remained unmatched. In germline, CDR1 is LGHDT, CDR2 YNNKEL (reference sequence). The CDR3 has 17 residues. In DNA form, the CDR3 reads TGTGCCAGCAGCCAAGAATCGACTAGCGGGGGAGATTACGAGCAGTACTTC. Protein: CASSQESTSGGDYEQYF.

The chain uses TRBV27 and TRBJ2-6, with 7 bases fitting TRBD2. The CDR3 is 17 amino acids. CDR1 is MNHEY and CDR2 is SMNVEV in the germline V gene (reference sequence). J gave up 2 bases and V 5 bases, and 9 bases lay outside the gene matches. CDR3 protein: CASSRTIGGAGANVLTF. CDR3 DNA: TGTGCCAGCAGTCGGACGATTGGGGGGGCTGGGGCCAACGTCCTGACTTTC.